The clone carrying this T cell receptor (beta chain) was picked up a small number of times. This CDR3 contains 12 residues. Germline V lookup: CDR1 DFQATT, CDR2 SNEGSKA (reference sequence). The ends were cut back, 5 bases at V and 6 bases at J, with 12 bases in the middle. Amplified TCR beta CDR3 regions came from RNA transcripts. Carried out on the TCR CDR3, a first-round RT-PCR used the HTBI primer set. TCRdb reprocessed the multiplex PCR reads with MiXCR, giving one entry per CDR3 protein. There are fewer than 500,000 distinct CDR3 sequences in the sample; approximately 13% occur only once, and 20% lies in the top ten. The sample belongs to a study of T cells in Graves' hyperthyroidism and ophthalmopathy.

Material for sequencing was blood. The V gene is TRBV20-1, the J gene TRBJ2-3; possibly TRBD2 for D (6 bases). The TCR sequence derives from a man aged 25 to 45 with Graves' hyperthyroidism that later progressed to Graves' ophthalmopathy. The CDR3 is CSALRDSDTQYF. The CDR3 coding sequence is TGCAGTGCTTTACGGGACTCCGATACGCAGTATTTT.